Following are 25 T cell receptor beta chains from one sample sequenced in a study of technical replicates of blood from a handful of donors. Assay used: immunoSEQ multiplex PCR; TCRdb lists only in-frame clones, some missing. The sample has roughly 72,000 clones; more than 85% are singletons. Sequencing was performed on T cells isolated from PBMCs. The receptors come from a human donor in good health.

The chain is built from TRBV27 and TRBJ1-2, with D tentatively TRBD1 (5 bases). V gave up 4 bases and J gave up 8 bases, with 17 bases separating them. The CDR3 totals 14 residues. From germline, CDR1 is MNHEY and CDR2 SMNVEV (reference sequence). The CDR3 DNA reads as TGTGCCAGCAGTTCCACGACAGTAGGATACGGCTACACCTTC. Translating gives CASSSTTVGYGYTF.

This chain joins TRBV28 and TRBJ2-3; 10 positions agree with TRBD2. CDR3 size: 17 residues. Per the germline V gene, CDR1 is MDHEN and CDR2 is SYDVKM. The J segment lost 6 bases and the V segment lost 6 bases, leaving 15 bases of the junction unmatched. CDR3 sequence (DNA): TGTGCCAGCAGGTCGCCTAGCGGGAGTTATGCTGGGGATACGCAGTATTTT. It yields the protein CASRSPSGSYAGDTQYF.

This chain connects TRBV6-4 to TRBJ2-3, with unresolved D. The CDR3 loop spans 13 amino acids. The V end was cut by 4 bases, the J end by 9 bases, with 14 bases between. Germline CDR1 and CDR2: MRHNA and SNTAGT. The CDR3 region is CASSVTSPGTQYF. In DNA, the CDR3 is TGTGCCAGCAGTGTCACCTCTCCCGGGACGCAGTATTTT.

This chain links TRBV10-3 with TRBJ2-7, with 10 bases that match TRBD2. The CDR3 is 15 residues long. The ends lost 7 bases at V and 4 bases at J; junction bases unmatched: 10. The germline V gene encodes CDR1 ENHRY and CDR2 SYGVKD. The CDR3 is CAITSGTSAGYEQYF. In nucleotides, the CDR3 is TGTGCCATCACTAGCGGGACTAGCGCCGGATACGAGCAGTACTTC.

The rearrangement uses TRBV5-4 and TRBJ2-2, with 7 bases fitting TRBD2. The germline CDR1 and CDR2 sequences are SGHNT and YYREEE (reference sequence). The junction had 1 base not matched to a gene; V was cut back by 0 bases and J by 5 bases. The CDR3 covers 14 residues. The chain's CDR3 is CASSLGLATGELFF. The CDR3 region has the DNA TGTGCCAGCAGCTTGGGACTAGCTACCGGGGAGCTGTTTTTT. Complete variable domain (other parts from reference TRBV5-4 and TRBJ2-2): ETGVTQSPTHLIKTRGQQVTLRCSSQSGHNTVSWYQQALGQGPQFIFQYYREEENGRGNFPPRFSGLQFPNYSSELNVNALELDDSALYLCASSLGLATGELFFGEGSRLTVL.

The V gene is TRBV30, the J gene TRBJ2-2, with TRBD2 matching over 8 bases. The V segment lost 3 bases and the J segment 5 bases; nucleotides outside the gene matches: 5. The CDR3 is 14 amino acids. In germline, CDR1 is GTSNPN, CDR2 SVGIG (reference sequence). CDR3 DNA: TGTGCCTGGAGCAGCGGGAGTAGGACCGGGGAGCTGTTTTTT. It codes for CAWSSGSRTGELFF.

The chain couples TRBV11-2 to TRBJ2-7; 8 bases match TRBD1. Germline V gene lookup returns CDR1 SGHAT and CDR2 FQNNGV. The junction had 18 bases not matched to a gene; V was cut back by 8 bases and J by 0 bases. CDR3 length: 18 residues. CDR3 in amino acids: CASASTPRDRKSSYEQYF. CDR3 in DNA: TGTGCCAGCGCTTCGACCCCCCGGGACAGGAAAAGCTCCTACGAGCAGTACTTC.

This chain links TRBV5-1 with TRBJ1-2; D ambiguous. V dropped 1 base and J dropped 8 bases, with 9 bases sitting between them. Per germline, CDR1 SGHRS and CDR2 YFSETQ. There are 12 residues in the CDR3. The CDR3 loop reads CASSLSMRGYTF. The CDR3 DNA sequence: TGCGCCAGCAGCTTGTCCATGCGGGGCTACACCTTC.

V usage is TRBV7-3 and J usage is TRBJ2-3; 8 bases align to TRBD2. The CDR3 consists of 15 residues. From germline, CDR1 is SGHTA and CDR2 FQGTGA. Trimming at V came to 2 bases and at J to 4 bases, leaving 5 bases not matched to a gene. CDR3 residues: CASSLWREDADTQYF. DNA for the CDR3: TGTGCCAGCAGCTTATGGCGGGAGGACGCAGATACGCAGTATTTT.

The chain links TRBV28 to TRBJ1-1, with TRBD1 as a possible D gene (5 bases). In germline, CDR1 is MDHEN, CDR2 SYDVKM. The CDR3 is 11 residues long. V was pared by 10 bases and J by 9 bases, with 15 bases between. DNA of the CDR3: TGTGCCATTGTCTCGGGACTCCAAGCTTTCTTT. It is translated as CAIVSGLQAFF.

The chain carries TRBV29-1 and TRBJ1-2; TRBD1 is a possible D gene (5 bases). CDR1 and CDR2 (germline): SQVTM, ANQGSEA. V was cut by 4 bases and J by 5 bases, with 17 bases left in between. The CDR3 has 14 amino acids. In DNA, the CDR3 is TGCAGCGTTGTCTCAGCCCAGGGCTCTTATGGCTACACCTTC. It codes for CSVVSAQGSYGYTF.

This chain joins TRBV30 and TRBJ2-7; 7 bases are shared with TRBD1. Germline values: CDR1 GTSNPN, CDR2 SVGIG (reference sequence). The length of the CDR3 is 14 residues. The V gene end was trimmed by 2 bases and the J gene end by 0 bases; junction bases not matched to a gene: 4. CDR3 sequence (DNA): TGTGCCTGGAGTAAGGGACAGAGCTCCTACGAGCAGTACTTC. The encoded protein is CAWSKGQSSYEQYF.

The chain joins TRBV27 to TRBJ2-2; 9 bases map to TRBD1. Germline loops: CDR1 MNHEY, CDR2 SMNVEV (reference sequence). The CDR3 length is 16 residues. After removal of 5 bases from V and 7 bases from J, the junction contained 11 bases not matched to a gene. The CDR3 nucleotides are TGTGCCAGCAGTACAACAGGGGGCGCGTGGATCGGGGAGCTGTTTTTT. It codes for CASSTTGGAWIGELFF.

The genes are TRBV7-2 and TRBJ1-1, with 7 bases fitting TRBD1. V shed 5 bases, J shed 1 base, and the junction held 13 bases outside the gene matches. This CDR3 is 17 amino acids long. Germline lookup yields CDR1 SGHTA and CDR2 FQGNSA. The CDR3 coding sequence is TGTGCCAGCAGCCGAAGGGCAGGGGGGCTTGGGAACACTGAAGCTTTCTTT. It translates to CASSRRAGGLGNTEAFF. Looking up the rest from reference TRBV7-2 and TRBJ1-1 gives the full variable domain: GAGVSQSPSNKVTEKGKDVELRCDPISGHTALYWYRQSLGQGLEFLIYFQGNSAPDKSGLPSDRFSAERTGGSVSTLTIQRTQQEDSAVYLCASSRRAGGLGNTEAFFGQGTRLTVV.

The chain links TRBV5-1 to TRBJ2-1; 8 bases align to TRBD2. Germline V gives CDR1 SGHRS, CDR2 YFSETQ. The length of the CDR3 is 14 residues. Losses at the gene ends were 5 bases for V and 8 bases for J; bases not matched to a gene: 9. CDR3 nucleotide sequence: TGCGCCAGCAGAGCGGGAGAATGGGCGGATGAGCAGTTCTTC. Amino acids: CASRAGEWADEQFF.

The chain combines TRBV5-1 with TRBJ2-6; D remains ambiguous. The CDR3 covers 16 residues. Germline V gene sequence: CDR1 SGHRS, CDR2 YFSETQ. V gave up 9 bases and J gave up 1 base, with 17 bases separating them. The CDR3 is CANLENTPSGANVLTF. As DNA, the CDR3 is TGCGCCAACCTAGAAAATACACCTTCTGGGGCCAACGTCCTGACTTTC.

The CDR3 region has the DNA TGTGCCAGCAGTTTCCAGCGGAACACAGATACGCAGTATTTT. This sequence encodes CASSFQRNTDTQYF. The chain couples TRBV27 to TRBJ2-3; a possible D gene is TRBD2 (5 bases). Trimming shortened V by 3 bases and J by 2 bases, and 9 bases separated the two germline ends. The germline CDR1 and CDR2 sequences are MNHEY and SMNVEV (reference sequence). The CDR3 is 14 amino acids.

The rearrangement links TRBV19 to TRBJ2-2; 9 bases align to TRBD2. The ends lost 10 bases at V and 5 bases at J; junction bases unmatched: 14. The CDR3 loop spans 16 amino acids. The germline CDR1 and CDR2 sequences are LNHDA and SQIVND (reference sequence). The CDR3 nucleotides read TGTGCCACAAAGGTGATGGGACTAGCCCCGACCGGGGAGCTGTTTTTT. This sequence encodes CATKVMGLAPTGELFF.

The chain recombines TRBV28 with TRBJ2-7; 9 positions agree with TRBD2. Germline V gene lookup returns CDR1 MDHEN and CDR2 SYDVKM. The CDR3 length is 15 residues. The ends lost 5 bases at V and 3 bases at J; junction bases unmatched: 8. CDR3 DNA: TGTGCCAGCAGTCCGCCTAGCGGGATTGACTACGAGCAGTACTTC. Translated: CASSPPSGIDYEQYF.

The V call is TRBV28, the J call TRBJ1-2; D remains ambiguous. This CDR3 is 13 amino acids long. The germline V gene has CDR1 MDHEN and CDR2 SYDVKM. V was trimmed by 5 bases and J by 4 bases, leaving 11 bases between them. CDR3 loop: CASSQGLTYGYTF. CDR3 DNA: TGTGCCAGCAGTCAAGGACTCACCTATGGCTACACCTTC.

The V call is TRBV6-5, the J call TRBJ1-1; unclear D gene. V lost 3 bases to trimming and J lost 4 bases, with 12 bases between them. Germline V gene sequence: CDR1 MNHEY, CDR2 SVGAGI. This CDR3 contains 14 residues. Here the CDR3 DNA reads TGTGCCAGCAGTTATGGTGTTTCGAGCACTGAAGCTTTCTTT. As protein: CASSYGVSSTEAFF.

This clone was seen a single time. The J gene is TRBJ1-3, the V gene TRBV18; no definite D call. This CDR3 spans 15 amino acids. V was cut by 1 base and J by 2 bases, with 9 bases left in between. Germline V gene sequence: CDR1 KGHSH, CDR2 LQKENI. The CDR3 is CASSPQGGTGNTIYF. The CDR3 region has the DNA TGTGCCAGCTCACCACAGGGAGGAACTGGAAACACCATATATTTT.

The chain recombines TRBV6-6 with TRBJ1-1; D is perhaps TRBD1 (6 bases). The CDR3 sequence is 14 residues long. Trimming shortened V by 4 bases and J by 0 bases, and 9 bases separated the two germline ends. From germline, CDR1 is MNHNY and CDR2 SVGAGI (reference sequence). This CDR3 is CASSFQGMNTEAFF. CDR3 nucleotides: TGTGCCAGCAGTTTTCAGGGGATGAACACTGAAGCTTTCTTT.

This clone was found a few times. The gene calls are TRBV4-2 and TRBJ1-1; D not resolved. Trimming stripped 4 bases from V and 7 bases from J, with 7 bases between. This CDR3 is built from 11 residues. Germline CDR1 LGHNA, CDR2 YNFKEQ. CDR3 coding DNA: TGTGCCAGCAGCCGAGTTGATGAAGCTTTCTTT. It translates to CASSRVDEAFF.

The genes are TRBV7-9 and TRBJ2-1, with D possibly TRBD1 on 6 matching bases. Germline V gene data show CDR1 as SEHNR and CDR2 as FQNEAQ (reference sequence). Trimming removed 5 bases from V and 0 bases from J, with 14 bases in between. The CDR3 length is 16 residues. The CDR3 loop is CASSVLLGASYNEQFF. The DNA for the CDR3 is TGTGCCAGCAGCGTCCTTTTGGGGGCCTCCTACAATGAGCAGTTCTTC.